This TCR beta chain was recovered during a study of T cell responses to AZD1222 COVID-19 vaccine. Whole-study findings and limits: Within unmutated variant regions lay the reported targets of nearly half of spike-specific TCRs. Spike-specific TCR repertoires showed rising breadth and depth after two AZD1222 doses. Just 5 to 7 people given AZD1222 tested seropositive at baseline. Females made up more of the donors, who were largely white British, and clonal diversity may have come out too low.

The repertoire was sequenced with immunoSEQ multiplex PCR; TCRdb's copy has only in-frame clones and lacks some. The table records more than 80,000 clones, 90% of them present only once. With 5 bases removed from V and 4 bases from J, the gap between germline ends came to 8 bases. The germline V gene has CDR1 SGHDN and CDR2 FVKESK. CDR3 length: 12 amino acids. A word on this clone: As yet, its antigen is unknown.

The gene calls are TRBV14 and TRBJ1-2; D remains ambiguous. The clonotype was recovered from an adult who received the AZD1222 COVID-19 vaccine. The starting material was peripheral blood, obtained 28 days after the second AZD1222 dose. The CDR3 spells CASSVLGYGYTF. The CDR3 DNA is TGTGCCAGCAGCGTTCTAGGCTATGGCTACACCTTC.